The 20 T cell receptor beta chains listed next were all sequenced from one sample in a study of T cells after yellow fever vaccination. TCRdb re-called the 5' RACE reads with MiXCR, one entry per CDR3 protein. The sample contains a few hundred thousand distinct CDR3 sequences, approximately 3.8% of which appear only once. The material was PBMCs, obtained on the day of the yellow fever booster vaccination. The receptors originated from a man between 18 and 29 years old who received the YFV17D yellow fever vaccine.

This clonotype was picked up many times. The J gene is TRBJ2-1, the V gene TRBV7-9; D call uncertain. Germline V gene lookup returns CDR1 SEHNR and CDR2 FQNEAQ (reference sequence). The ends were cut back, 2 bases at V and 13 bases at J, with 18 bases in the middle. This CDR3 has 14 residues. The CDR3 DNA is TGTGCCAGCAGCTTACAGGCAGAAAGTAAGGGACAGTTCTTC. Its protein is CASSLQAESKGQFF. The full variable domain, with the rest looked up from reference TRBV7-9 and TRBJ2-1, is DTGVSQNPRHKITKRGQNVTFRCDPISEHNRLYWYRQTLGQGPEFLTYFQNEAQLEKSRLLSDRFSAERPKGSFSTLEIQRTEQGDSAMYLCASSLQAESKGQFFGPGTRLTVL.

This clonotype was found a few times. This chain uses TRBV11-2 with TRBJ2-3; possibly TRBD1 or TRBD2 for D (5 bases each). The V end was cut by 5 bases, the J end by 2 bases, with 17 bases between. The CDR3 spans 16 residues. CDR1 is SGHAT and CDR2 is FQNNGV in the germline V gene. CDR3 nucleotides: TGTGCCAGCAGCCGAGGGGCGGATACTCTCACAGATACGCAGTATTTT. This encodes CASSRGADTLTDTQYF.

This clonotype was recorded many times. CDR3 in DNA: TGTGCCAGCAGCTTAGCTTGGACCCTACAAGAGACCCAGTACTTC. Translated, it gives CASSLAWTLQETQYF. This chain joins TRBV7-6 and TRBJ2-5; D call uncertain. V was pared by 0 bases and J by 2 bases, with 10 bases between. CDR3 size: 15 residues. Germline CDR1 is SGHVS and CDR2 is FNYEAQ.

This clonotype has more than one count but fewer than ten. This chain joins TRBV5-1 and TRBJ2-3; tentative D call: TRBD2 (6 bases). The CDR3 contains 16 residues. Per germline, CDR1 SGHRS and CDR2 YFSETQ. V lost 0 bases, J lost 2 bases, and 13 bases lay in between. This CDR3 is CASSLAGGENTDTQYF. CDR3 nucleotide sequence: TGCGCCAGCAGCTTGGCAGGCGGGGAGAACACAGATACGCAGTATTTT.

This clonotype showed up many times. This chain links TRBV4-3 with TRBJ2-1; D gene uncertain. V lost 1 base and J lost 4, with 11 bases in between. This CDR3 is built from 15 residues. CDR1 LGHNA and CDR2 YSLEER come from the germline V gene. CDR3 bases: TGCGCCAGCAGCCAAGCCCGGGCCCCATACAATGAGCAGTTCTTC. This gives the protein CASSQARAPYNEQFF.

This clonotype was seen many times. The gene calls are TRBV5-1 and TRBJ2-3, with D perhaps TRBD2 (6 bases). Germline V gene data show CDR1 as SGHRS and CDR2 as YFSETQ. Trimming removed 0 bases at V and 0 bases at J, with 11 bases between. The CDR3 is 16 residues long. For the CDR3, the DNA is TGCGCCAGCAGCTTGGCCGGCGGGGATAGCACAGATACGCAGTATTTT. It codes for CASSLAGGDSTDTQYF.

This clonotype was counted only a few times. The chain has TRBV5-6 and TRBJ2-5; tentative D call: TRBD1 (5 bases). Germline CDR1 SGHDT, CDR2 YYEEEE. The ends were cut back, 0 bases at V and 5 bases at J, with 11 bases in the middle. The CDR3 is made up of 14 amino acids. The CDR3 loop is CASSLGQGFETQYF. The CDR3 nucleotides are TGTGCCAGCAGCTTGGGGCAGGGTTTCGAGACCCAGTACTTC. The whole variable domain, filled in from reference TRBV5-6 and TRBJ2-5, reads DAGVTQSPTHLIKTRGQQVTLRCSPKSGHDTVSWYQQALGQGPQFIFQYYEEEERQRGNFPDRFSGHQFPNYSSELNVNALLLGDSALYLCASSLGQGFETQYFGPGTRLLVL.

CDR3 loop: CSARSGQSNEKLFF. DNA of the CDR3: TGCAGTGCTAGATCAGGACAGTCAAATGAAAAACTGTTTTTT. V is TRBV20-1 and J is TRBJ1-4; a weak D match, TRBD1 (6 bases). This CDR3 is built from 14 residues. The V and J ends lost 2 bases and 5 bases respectively, with 12 bases between them. The V gene's germline CDR1 is DFQATT and CDR2 SNEGSKA (reference sequence).

This clonotype occurred many times. The chain uses TRBV6-5 and TRBJ2-7; D is ambiguous. V gave up 4 bases and J gave up 2 bases, with 3 bases separating them. CDR3 length: 11 residues. Germline values: CDR1 MNHEY, CDR2 SVGAGI. The CDR3 is CASSSPYEQYF. CDR3 in DNA: TGTGCCAGCAGTTCCCCCTACGAGCAGTACTTC.

This clonotype appeared many times. This chain joins TRBV5-6 and TRBJ2-7; 8 nucleotides align to TRBD1. The germline CDR1 and CDR2 sequences are SGHDT and YYEEEE. This CDR3 spans 15 amino acids. J lost 0 bases, V lost 2 bases, and 4 bases had no gene match. The CDR3 loop reads CASSFRDRSSYEQYF. CDR3 nucleotide sequence: TGTGCCAGCAGCTTCAGGGACAGGAGCTCCTACGAGCAGTACTTC. The full variable domain, rest sourced from reference TRBV5-6 and TRBJ2-7, is DAGVTQSPTHLIKTRGQQVTLRCSPKSGHDTVSWYQQALGQGPQFIFQYYEEEERQRGNFPDRFSGHQFPNYSSELNVNALLLGDSALYLCASSFRDRSSYEQYFGPGTRLTVT.

This clonotype was found a few times. J is TRBJ2-3 and V is TRBV27, with D possibly matching TRBD2 (5 bases). Looked up from germline, CDR1 is MNHEY and CDR2 is SMNVEV (reference sequence). V lost 5 bases and J lost 5, with 14 bases in between. There are 14 residues in the CDR3. The CDR3 region has the DNA TGTGCCAGCAGTCCGATCATGGCGGGAGATACGCAGTATTTT. This gives the protein CASSPIMAGDTQYF.

Many counts were recorded for this clonotype. This chain uses TRBV4-1 with TRBJ2-3, with D possibly being TRBD1 or TRBD2 (6 bases each). The CDR3 runs to 14 residues. The germline V gene encodes CDR1 MGHRA and CDR2 YSYEKL. The V and J ends lost 0 bases and 9 bases respectively, with 13 bases between them. The CDR3 here is CASSQEVRGATQYF. The CDR3, as DNA: TGCGCCAGCAGCCAAGAAGTAAGGGGGGCGACGCAGTATTTT.

This clonotype was seen a handful of times. The rearrangement links TRBV6-4 to TRBJ2-3; TRBD2 matches at 8 bases. The J segment lost 1 base and the V segment lost 0 bases, leaving 6 bases of the junction unmatched. Germline V gene sequence: CDR1 MRHNA, CDR2 SNTAGT. The CDR3 totals 17 residues. The CDR3 nucleotides are TGTGCCAGCAGTGACTCCATAGCGGGGTCTGGCACAGATACGCAGTATTTT. This encodes CASSDSIAGSGTDTQYF.

At least ten counts were recorded for this clonotype. The J gene is TRBJ2-5, the V gene TRBV20-1; D gene unclear. V was clipped by 6 bases and J by 4 bases, with 9 bases between them. CDR1 and CDR2 from the germline V gene are DFQATT and SNEGSKA (reference sequence). There are 11 residues in the CDR3. Here the CDR3 DNA reads TGCAGTGCCCCGTGGGGAGAGACCCAGTACTTC. Its translation: CSAPWGETQYF.

In its sample, this clonotype was seen a few times. CDR3 protein: CASSAPGTGGPYNSPLHF. The CDR3 DNA follows: TGTGCCAGCAGTGCCCCCGGGACAGGGGGGCCCTATAATTCACCCCTCCACTTT. This sequence joins TRBV27 and TRBJ1-6; TRBD1 matches at 11 bases. The junction had 8 bases not matched to a gene; V was cut back by 5 bases and J by 2 bases. Per the germline V gene, CDR1 is MNHEY and CDR2 is SMNVEV (reference sequence). This CDR3 has 18 amino acids.

The J gene is TRBJ1-6, the V gene TRBV5-1, with TRBD1 matching 8 bases. The CDR3 runs 15 residues. The J segment lost 7 bases and the V segment lost 0 bases, leaving 3 bases of the junction unmatched. In germline, CDR1 is SGHRS, CDR2 YFSETQ. In DNA, the CDR3 is TGCGCCAGCAGCTTGGCAGGACAGGGCAATTCACCCCTCCACTTT. The encoded protein is CASSLAGQGNSPLHF.

Comment on this clonotype: One junction end does not reproduce the germline sequence, and a read error may be involved. This chain joins TRBV28 and TRBJ2-5; 8 bases are shared with TRBD1. Germline assignment: CDR1 MDHEN and CDR2 SYDVKM. The CDR3 is made up of 12 amino acids. For the CDR3, the DNA is TGTGCCAGCAGTACACACCGACAGGGGCCTGACTTC. Protein product: CASSTHRQGPDF.

This clonotype has more than one count but fewer than ten. This chain joins TRBV6-4 and TRBJ2-3; TRBD2 matches 8 bases. Germline V CDR1 and CDR2: MRHNA, SNTAGT. After removal of 4 bases from V and 2 bases from J, the junction contained 2 bases not matched to a gene. This CDR3 contains 14 residues. Here the CDR3 DNA reads TGTGCCAGCAGTGGCGGGGGGCCCACAGATACGCAGTATTTT. Encoded protein: CASSGGGPTDTQYF.

This clonotype appeared a few times. The CDR3 DNA sequence: TGTGCCAGCAGTTACGGAGGGGAAGGTGAAAAACTGTTTTTT. Translation gives CASSYGGEGEKLFF. The J gene is TRBJ1-4, the V gene TRBV6-5; tentatively, D is TRBD1 (5 bases). Trimming removed 2 bases from V and 7 bases from J, with 11 bases in between. In germline, CDR1 is MNHEY, CDR2 SVGAGI. This CDR3 is 14 amino acids long.

This clonotype occurred a few times. This sequence joins TRBV7-2 and TRBJ2-3; 8 bases agree with TRBD2. The CDR3 is 16 amino acids. The germline V gene encodes CDR1 SGHTA and CDR2 FQGNSA. The trim removed 5 bases at V and 6 bases at J, leaving 13 bases unmatched. The CDR3 is CASSRFQSGGQDTQYF. The CDR3 DNA sequence: TGTGCCAGCAGCCGTTTCCAATCGGGGGGGCAGGATACGCAGTATTTT.